The 4 T cell receptor beta chains below come from one sample, sequenced in a study of T cell changes during pregnancy in multiple sclerosis. The method was immunoSEQ multiplex PCR; TCRdb's version includes in-frame clones alone and lacks a portion of them. The table lists over 85,000 clones, 85% to 95% of them singletons. Sequencing was performed on peripheral blood, taken in the first trimester of pregnancy. The receptors shown here come from a female donor in good health, enrolled as a control in a pregnancy study.

This chain links TRBV7-7 with TRBJ2-5; a weak D match, TRBD1 (5 bases). The CDR3 runs to 15 residues. Germline CDR1 is SSHAT and CDR2 is FNYEAQ (reference sequence). The CDR3, as DNA: TGTGCTACCTCCAGTGGGGCCAGTTCGTCGCAGACCCAGTACTTC. It translates to CATSSGASSSQTQYF.

The V and J genes are TRBV30 and TRBJ2-6; maybe TRBD1 (5 bases). This CDR3 region has 16 residues. Trimming left V 1 base short and J 0 bases short, with 10 bases between. Germline assignment: CDR1 GTSNPN and CDR2 SVGIG (reference sequence). In DNA, the CDR3 is TGTGCCTGGAGTGCCCGACAGTTCTCTGGGGCCAACGTCCTGACTTTC. This sequence encodes CAWSARQFSGANVLTF.

The rearrangement uses TRBV28 and TRBJ2-5; 7 bases fit TRBD1. J was trimmed by 4 bases and V by 5 bases; bases with no gene match: 13. Germline-derived CDR1 and CDR2 are MDHEN and SYDVKM. The CDR3 has 16 residues. The CDR3 nucleotides are TGTGCCAGCAGTCACCAGACAGGGAGAGGAAGAGAGACCCAGTACTTC. This codes for CASSHQTGRGRETQYF.

The V gene is TRBV7-9, the J gene TRBJ2-6; 8 bases align to TRBD1. The CDR3 is made up of 16 amino acids. The V gene's germline CDR1 is SEHNR and CDR2 FQNEAQ (reference sequence). Trimming took 3 bases from V and 4 from J; bases not matched to a gene: 5. The CDR3 sequence: CASSFPGGRGANVLTF. The CDR3 nucleotides read TGTGCCAGCAGCTTCCCAGGGGGCCGGGGGGCCAACGTCCTGACTTTC.